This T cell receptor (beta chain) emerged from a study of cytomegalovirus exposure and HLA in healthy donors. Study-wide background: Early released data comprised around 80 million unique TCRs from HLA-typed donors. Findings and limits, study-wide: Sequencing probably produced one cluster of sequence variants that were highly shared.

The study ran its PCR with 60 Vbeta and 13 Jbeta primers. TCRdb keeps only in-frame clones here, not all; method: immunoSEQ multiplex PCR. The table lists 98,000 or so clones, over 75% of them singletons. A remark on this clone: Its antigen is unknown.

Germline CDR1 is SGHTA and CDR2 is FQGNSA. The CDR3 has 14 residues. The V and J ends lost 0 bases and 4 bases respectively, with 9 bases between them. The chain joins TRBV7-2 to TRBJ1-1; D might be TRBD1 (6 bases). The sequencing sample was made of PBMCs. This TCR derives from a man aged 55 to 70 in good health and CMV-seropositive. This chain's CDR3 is CASSLAGGGTEAFF. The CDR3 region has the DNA TGTGCCAGCAGCTTAGCAGGGGGGGGCACTGAAGCTTTCTTT.